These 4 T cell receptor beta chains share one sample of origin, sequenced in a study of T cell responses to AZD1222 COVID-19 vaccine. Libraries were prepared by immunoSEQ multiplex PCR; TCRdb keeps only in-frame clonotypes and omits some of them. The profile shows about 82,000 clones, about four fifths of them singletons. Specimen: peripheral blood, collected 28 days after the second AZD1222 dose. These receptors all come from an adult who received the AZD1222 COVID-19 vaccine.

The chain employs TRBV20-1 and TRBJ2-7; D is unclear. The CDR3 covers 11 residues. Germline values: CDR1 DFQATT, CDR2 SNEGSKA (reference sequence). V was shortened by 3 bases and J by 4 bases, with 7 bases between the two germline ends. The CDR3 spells CSASTSYEQYF. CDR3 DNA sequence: TGCAGTGCTAGCACCTCTTACGAGCAGTACTTC.

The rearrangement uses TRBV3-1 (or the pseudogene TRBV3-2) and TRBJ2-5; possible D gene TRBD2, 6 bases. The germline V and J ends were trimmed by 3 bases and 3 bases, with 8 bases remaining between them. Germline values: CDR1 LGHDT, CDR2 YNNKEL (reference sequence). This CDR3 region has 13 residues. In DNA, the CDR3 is TGTGCCAGCAGCCAGACGGGGGAAGAGACCCAGTACTTC. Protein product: CASSQTGEETQYF.

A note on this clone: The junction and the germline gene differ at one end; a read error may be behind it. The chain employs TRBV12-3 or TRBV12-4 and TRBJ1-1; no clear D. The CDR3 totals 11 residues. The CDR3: CASSYAHGRGF. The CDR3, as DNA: TGTGCCAGCAGTTACGCCCACGGCCGCGGCTTT.

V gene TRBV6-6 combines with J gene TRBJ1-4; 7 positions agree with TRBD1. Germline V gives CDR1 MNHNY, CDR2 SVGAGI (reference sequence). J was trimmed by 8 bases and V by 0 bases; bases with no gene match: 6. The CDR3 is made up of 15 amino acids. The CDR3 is CASSYSIQGGEKLFF. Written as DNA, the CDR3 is TGTGCCAGCAGTTACTCAATCCAGGGGGGGGAAAAACTGTTTTTT.